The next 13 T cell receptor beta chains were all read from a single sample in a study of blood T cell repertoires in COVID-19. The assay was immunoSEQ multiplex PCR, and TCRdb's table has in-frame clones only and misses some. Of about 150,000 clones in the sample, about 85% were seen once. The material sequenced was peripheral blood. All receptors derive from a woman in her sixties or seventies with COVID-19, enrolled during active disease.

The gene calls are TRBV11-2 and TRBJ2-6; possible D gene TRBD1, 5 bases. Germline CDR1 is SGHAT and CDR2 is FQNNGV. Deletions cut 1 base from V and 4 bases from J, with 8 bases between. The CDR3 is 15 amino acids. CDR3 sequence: CASSLVRAGANVLTF. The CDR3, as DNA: TGTGCCAGCAGCTTAGTCAGGGCCGGGGCCAACGTCCTGACTTTC.

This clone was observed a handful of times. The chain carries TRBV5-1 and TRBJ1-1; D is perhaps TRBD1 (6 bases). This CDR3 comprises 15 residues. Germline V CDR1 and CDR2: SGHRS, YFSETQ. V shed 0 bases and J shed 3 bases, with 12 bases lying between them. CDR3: CASSLGYRDYTEAFF. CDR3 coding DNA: TGCGCCAGCAGCTTGGGATACAGGGATTACACTGAAGCTTTCTTT.

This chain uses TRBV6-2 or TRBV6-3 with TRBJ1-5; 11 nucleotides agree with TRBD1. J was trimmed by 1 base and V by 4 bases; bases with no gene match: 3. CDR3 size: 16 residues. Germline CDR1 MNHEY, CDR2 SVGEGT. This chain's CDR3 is CASSSGQGASNQPQHF. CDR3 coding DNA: TGTGCCAGCAGTTCCGGACAGGGGGCGAGCAATCAGCCCCAGCATTTT.

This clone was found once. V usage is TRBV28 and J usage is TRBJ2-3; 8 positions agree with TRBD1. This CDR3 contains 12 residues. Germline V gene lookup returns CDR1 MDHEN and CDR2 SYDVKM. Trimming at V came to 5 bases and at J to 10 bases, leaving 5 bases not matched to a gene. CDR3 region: CASSVRDRSQYF. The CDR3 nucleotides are TGTGCCAGCAGTGTAAGGGACAGGTCGCAGTATTTT. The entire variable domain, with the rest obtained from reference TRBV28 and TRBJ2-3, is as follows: DVKVTQSSRYLVKRTGEKVFLECVQDMDHENMFWYRQDPGLGLRLIYFSYDVKMKEKGDIPEGYSVSREKKERFSLILESASTNQTSMYLCASSVRDRSQYFGPGTRLTVL.

Here the CDR3 reads CASSLGQGESQPQHF. CDR3 sequence (DNA): TGTGCCAGCTCACTAGGACAGGGGGAATCTCAGCCCCAGCATTTT. The chain joins TRBV18 to TRBJ1-5; 10 bases line up with TRBD1. Per the germline V gene, CDR1 is KGHSH and CDR2 is LQKENI. The CDR3 runs 15 residues. Trimming took 4 bases from V and 6 from J; bases not matched to a gene: 6. Complete variable domain (other parts from reference TRBV18 and TRBJ1-5): NAGVMQNPRHLVRRRGQEARLRCSPMKGHSHVYWYRQLPEEGLKFMVYLQKENIIDESGMPKERFSAEFPKEGPSILRIQQVVRGDSAAYFCASSLGQGESQPQHFGDGTRLSIL.

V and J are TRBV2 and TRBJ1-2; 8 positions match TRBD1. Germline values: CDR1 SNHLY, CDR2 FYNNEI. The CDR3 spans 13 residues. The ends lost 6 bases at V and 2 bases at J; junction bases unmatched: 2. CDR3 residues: CASSGDRNYGYTF. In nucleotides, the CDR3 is TGTGCCAGCAGCGGGGACAGGAACTATGGCTACACCTTC.

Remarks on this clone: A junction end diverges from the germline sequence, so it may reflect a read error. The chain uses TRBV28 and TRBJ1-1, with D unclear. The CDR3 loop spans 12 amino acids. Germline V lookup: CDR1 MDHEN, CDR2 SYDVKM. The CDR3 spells CAGSLLRTEAFF. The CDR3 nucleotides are TGTGCCGGCAGTTTATTACGGACTGAAGCTTTCTTT. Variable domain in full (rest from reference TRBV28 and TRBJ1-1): DVKVTQSSRYLVKRTGEKVFLECVQDMDHENMFWYRQDPGLGLRLIYFSYDVKMKEKGDIPEGYSVSREKKERFSLILESASTNQTSMYLCAGSLLRTEAFFGQGTRLTVV.

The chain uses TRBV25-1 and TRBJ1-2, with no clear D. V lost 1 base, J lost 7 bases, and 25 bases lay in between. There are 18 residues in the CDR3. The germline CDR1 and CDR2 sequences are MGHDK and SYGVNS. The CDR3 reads CASSEFSAPARMRSGYTF. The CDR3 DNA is TGTGCCAGCAGTGAATTTTCTGCCCCCGCGAGAATGAGAAGTGGCTACACCTTC.

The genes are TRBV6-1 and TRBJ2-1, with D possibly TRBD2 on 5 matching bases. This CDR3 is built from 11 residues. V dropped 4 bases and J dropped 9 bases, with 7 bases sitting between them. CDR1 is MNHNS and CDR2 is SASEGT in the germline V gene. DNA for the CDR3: TGTGCCAGCAGTGTAGGAGGTGAGCAGTTCTTC. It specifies CASSVGGEQFF.

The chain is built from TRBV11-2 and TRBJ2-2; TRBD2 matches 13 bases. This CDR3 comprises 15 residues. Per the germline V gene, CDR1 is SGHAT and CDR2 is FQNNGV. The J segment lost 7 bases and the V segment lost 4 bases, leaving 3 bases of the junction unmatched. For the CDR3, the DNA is TGTGCCAGCAGCTGGACTAGCGGGAGTAACGGGGAGCTGTTTTTT. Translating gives CASSWTSGSNGELFF.

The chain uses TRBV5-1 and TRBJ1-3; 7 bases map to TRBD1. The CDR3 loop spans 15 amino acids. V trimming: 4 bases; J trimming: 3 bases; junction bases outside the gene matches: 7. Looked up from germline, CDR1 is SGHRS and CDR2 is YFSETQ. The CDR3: CASSLEGGHGNTIYF. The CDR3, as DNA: TGCGCCAGCAGCCTAGAAGGGGGCCATGGAAACACCATATATTTT.

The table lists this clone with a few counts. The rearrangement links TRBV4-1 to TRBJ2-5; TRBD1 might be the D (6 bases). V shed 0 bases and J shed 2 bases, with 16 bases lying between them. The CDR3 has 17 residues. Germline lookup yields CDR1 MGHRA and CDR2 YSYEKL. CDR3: CASSQEKSTGSQETQYF. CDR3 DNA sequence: TGCGCCAGCAGCCAAGAAAAGTCAACAGGGAGTCAAGAGACCCAGTACTTC.

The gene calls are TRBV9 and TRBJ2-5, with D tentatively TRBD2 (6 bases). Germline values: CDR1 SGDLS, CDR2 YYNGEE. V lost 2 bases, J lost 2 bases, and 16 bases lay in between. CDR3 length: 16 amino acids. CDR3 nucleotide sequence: TGTGCCAGCAGCGTCGGGGACTTTCTGGAACAAGAGACCCAGTACTTC. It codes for CASSVGDFLEQETQYF.